The 26 T cell receptor beta chains given below trace back to one sample, sequenced in a study of cytomegalovirus exposure and HLA in healthy donors. The study ran its PCR with 60 Vbeta and 13 Jbeta primers. TCRdb keeps only in-frame clones here, not all; method: immunoSEQ multiplex PCR. The data hold about 89,000 clones, with roughly three quarters observed a single time. The sequenced sample consisted of PBMCs. These receptors were collected from a man younger than 40 in good health and CMV-seronegative.

The chain joins TRBV28 to TRBJ1-4; TRBD1 matches 7 bases. The ends lost 6 bases at V and 7 bases at J; junction bases unmatched: 8. The length of the CDR3 is 14 residues. Germline CDR1 MDHEN, CDR2 SYDVKM. The CDR3 sequence is CASSRGQTIEKLFF. Written as DNA, the CDR3 is TGTGCCAGCAGCCGGGGACAGACGATTGAAAAACTGTTTTTT.

This clone was counted only a few times. The sample contains more than one DNA sequence encoding this CDR3. This chain joins TRBV11-2 and TRBJ1-6; D gene unclear. V shed 6 bases and J shed 0 bases, with 6 bases lying between them. Germline-derived CDR1 and CDR2 are SGHAT and FQNNGV. The CDR3 contains 14 residues. CDR3 sequence (DNA): TGTGCCAGCAGTAGCCGCTCCTATAATTCACCCCTCCACTTT. It yields the protein CASSSRSYNSPLHF.

The gene calls are TRBV5-4 and TRBJ1-6; TRBD1 is a possible D gene (5 bases). CDR3 length: 14 residues. Germline CDR1 and CDR2: SGHNT and YYREEE (reference sequence). V dropped 3 bases and J dropped 6 bases, with 10 bases sitting between them. CDR3 coding DNA: TGTGCCAGCAGCTCTGGACAAGTTAATTCACCCCTCCACTTT. It specifies CASSSGQVNSPLHF.

This sequence joins TRBV27 and TRBJ2-7; D gene uncertain. Deletions cut 3 bases from V and 4 bases from J, with 10 bases between. Germline CDR1 and CDR2: MNHEY and SMNVEV (reference sequence). The length of the CDR3 is 13 residues. CDR3 DNA sequence: TGTGCCAGCAGTTTCCAGAGGAGTTACGAGCAGTACTTC. As protein: CASSFQRSYEQYF.

CDR3 loop: CASSTVVRAEQYF. CDR3 bases: TGTGCCAGTAGTACCGTAGTGAGGGCCGAGCAGTACTTC. This sequence joins TRBV19 and TRBJ2-7; D may be TRBD2 (5 bases). The germline V and J ends were trimmed by 4 bases and 6 bases, with 13 bases remaining between them. The CDR3 consists of 13 residues. Germline CDR1 and CDR2: LNHDA and SQIVND (reference sequence).

The chain has TRBV7-9 and TRBJ1-6; D ambiguous. V was shortened by 6 bases and J by 10 bases, with 16 bases between the two germline ends. CDR1 SEHNR and CDR2 FQNEAQ come from the germline V gene (reference sequence). The CDR3 has 14 amino acids. CDR3: CASRIEGAGSPLHF. CDR3 nucleotide sequence: TGTGCCAGCAGGATAGAGGGCGCGGGATCACCCCTCCACTTT. The full variable domain, in which reference TRBV7-9 and TRBJ1-6 provide the parts outside the CDR3, is DTGVSQNPRHKITKRGQNVTFRCDPISEHNRLYWYRQTLGQGPEFLTYFQNEAQLEKSRLLSDRFSAERPKGSFSTLEIQRTEQGDSAMYLCASRIEGAGSPLHFGNGTRLTVT.

The chain recombines TRBV5-1 with TRBJ2-2; unclear D gene. There are 14 residues in the CDR3. Germline CDR1 SGHRS, CDR2 YFSETQ. Trimming shortened V by 1 base and J by 4 bases, and 8 bases separated the two germline ends. The CDR3 DNA follows: TGCGCCAGCAGCTTGAGGCAGGTCACCGGGGAGCTGTTTTTT. Its protein product is CASSLRQVTGELFF.

The chain employs TRBV4-1 and TRBJ1-1, with TRBD1 matching 8 bases. The J segment lost 1 base and the V segment lost 0 bases, leaving 4 bases of the junction unmatched. The CDR3 spans 16 residues. Germline V CDR1 and CDR2: MGHRA, YSYEKL. The CDR3 DNA sequence: TGCGCCAGCAGCCAAGATGGGACAGGAGGGAACACTGAAGCTTTCTTT. This sequence encodes CASSQDGTGGNTEAFF.

Turning to this clone: Different DNA sequences within this sample yield the same CDR3. The chain recombines TRBV4-1 with TRBJ1-2; TRBD1 matches 8 bases. This CDR3 contains 16 residues. Germline V lookup: CDR1 MGHRA, CDR2 YSYEKL. The V segment lost 4 bases and the J segment 4 bases; nucleotides outside the gene matches: 11. The CDR3 here is CASSPSEDRVFYGYTF. CDR3 bases: TGCGCCAGCAGCCCGTCTGAGGACAGGGTATTCTATGGCTACACCTTC.

This chain joins TRBV6-1 and TRBJ1-5; a possible D gene is TRBD1 (6 bases). CDR1 is MNHNS, CDR2 SASEGT, per germline. Trimming removed 2 bases from V and 5 bases from J, with 16 bases in between. CDR3 length equals 16 residues. This chain's CDR3 is CASSEQGWDNDQPQHF. CDR3 coding DNA: TGTGCCAGCAGTGAACAGGGCTGGGACAATGATCAGCCCCAGCATTTT.

V usage is TRBV18 and J usage is TRBJ1-1, with 12 nucleotides matching TRBD1. The CDR3 spans 18 residues. Germline assignment: CDR1 KGHSH and CDR2 LQKENI. V trimming: 5 bases; J trimming: 4 bases; junction bases outside the gene matches: 14. CDR3 amino acids: CASSFNPGQGAFVTEAFF. The CDR3 nucleotides are TGTGCCAGCTCATTCAACCCGGGACAGGGGGCTTTTGTCACTGAAGCTTTCTTT. The full variable domain, completed using reference TRBV18 and TRBJ1-1, is NAGVMQNPRHLVRRRGQEARLRCSPMKGHSHVYWYRQLPEEGLKFMVYLQKENIIDESGMPKERFSAEFPKEGPSILRIQQVVRGDSAAYFCASSFNPGQGAFVTEAFFGQGTRLTVV.

This clone came up once. J is TRBJ1-2 and V is TRBV10-3; maybe TRBD1 (6 bases). Germline loops: CDR1 ENHRY, CDR2 SYGVKD. The CDR3 totals 12 residues. The V and J ends lost 5 bases and 7 bases respectively, with 11 bases between them. CDR3 protein: CAISSTGFGYTF. The CDR3 DNA follows: TGTGCCATCAGTAGTACAGGGTTTGGCTACACCTTC.

The chain recombines TRBV12-5 with TRBJ2-1, with 9 bases fitting TRBD1. Trimming removed 7 bases from V and 8 bases from J; junction bases left unmatched: 6. CDR3 size: 13 residues. Per the germline V gene, CDR1 is LGHNT and CDR2 is FRNRAP. The CDR3 sequence is CASVTGGMDEQFF. The CDR3 coding sequence is TGTGCTAGTGTAACAGGGGGCATGGATGAGCAGTTCTTC.

This rearrangement joins TRBV7-6 to TRBJ1-1; D uncertain. Germline V CDR1 and CDR2: SGHVS, FNYEAQ. CDR3 size: 18 residues. Trimming took 4 bases from V and 3 from J, leaving 24 bases between them. CDR3 DNA sequence: TGTGCCAGCAGCTCTTCTCCCATATCGTCCGTCGGAGACACTGAAGCTTTCTTT. Its protein product is CASSSSPISSVGDTEAFF.

The rearrangement uses TRBV6-1 and TRBJ2-2; D remains unclear. Trimming removed 6 bases at V and 3 bases at J, with 11 bases between. Germline V gene data show CDR1 as MNHNS and CDR2 as SASEGT. The CDR3 is made up of 14 amino acids. The CDR3 sequence: CASSPHLDTGELFF. The CDR3 DNA is TGTGCCAGCAGCCCACACCTAGACACCGGGGAGCTGTTTTTT.

The chain has TRBV6-4 and TRBJ2-1; D is perhaps TRBD1 (6 bases). CDR3 size: 14 residues. CDR1 MRHNA and CDR2 SNTAGT come from the germline V gene. The V end lost 4 bases, the J end lost 9 bases, and 16 bases lay between the germline ends. CDR3 in amino acids: CASSALFSQGEQFF. CDR3 nucleotide sequence: TGTGCCAGCAGTGCCCTCTTCTCACAGGGTGAGCAGTTCTTC.

V is TRBV4-3 and J is TRBJ1-5, with 7 positions matching TRBD1. V lost 0 bases, J lost 0 bases, and 2 bases stayed unmatched. Per the germline V gene, CDR1 is LGHNA and CDR2 is YSLEER. The CDR3 runs to 16 residues. The CDR3 loop reads CASSQDAGGSNQPQHF. DNA for the CDR3: TGCGCCAGCAGCCAAGATGCAGGGGGTAGCAATCAGCCCCAGCATTTT.

The chain is built from TRBV6-4 and TRBJ2-3; 8 positions match TRBD2. The CDR3 has 16 amino acids. Germline CDR1 and CDR2: MRHNA and SNTAGT. The V and J ends lost 0 bases and 0 bases, in that order; junction bases with no gene match: 2. CDR3 sequence reads: CASSDSASGSTDTQYF. CDR3 bases: TGTGCCAGCAGTGACTCGGCTAGCGGGAGCACAGATACGCAGTATTTT.

V is TRBV5-4 and J is TRBJ1-4, with no clear D. V gave up 5 bases and J gave up 3 bases, with 11 bases separating them. CDR1 and CDR2 (germline): SGHNT, YYREEE (reference sequence). CDR3 length equals 14 residues. CDR3 coding DNA: TGTGCCAGCAGTCGGAAACAGTCTAATGAAAAACTGTTTTTT. It yields the protein CASSRKQSNEKLFF.

The chain couples TRBV5-1 to TRBJ2-7; tentatively, D is TRBD1 (6 bases). The CDR3 is 17 amino acids. The germline CDR1 and CDR2 sequences are SGHRS and YFSETQ. With 0 bases removed from V and 0 bases from J, the gap between germline ends came to 16 bases. The CDR3 sequence is CASSLATGQLVSYEQYF. The CDR3 region has the DNA TGCGCCAGCAGCTTGGCGACCGGACAGTTAGTCTCCTACGAGCAGTACTTC.

The chain employs TRBV6-6 and TRBJ2-7; the match to TRBD2 covers 10 bases. The V gene end was trimmed by 10 bases and the J gene end by 2 bases; junction bases not matched to a gene: 11. Germline CDR1 is MNHNY and CDR2 is SVGAGI (reference sequence). CDR3 length equals 15 residues. CDR3 region: CAISRTSGKPYEQYF. The CDR3 bases are TGTGCCATCTCCAGGACTAGCGGTAAACCCTACGAGCAGTACTTC.

The V gene is TRBV29-1, the J gene TRBJ1-1; maybe TRBD1 (6 bases). The CDR3 length is 14 residues. CDR1 and CDR2 (germline): SQVTM, ANQGSEA. Trimming took 6 bases from V and 5 from J, leaving 19 bases between them. This chain's CDR3 is CSVHGTMGRTEAFF. CDR3 DNA: TGCAGCGTCCATGGGACAATGGGTAGGACTGAAGCTTTCTTT.

This clone was recorded once. V is TRBV10-1 and J is TRBJ1-1; D is ambiguous. The CDR3 has 16 residues. Germline CDR1 WNHNN, CDR2 SYGVQD (reference sequence). V lost 0 bases, J lost 0 bases, and 11 bases lay in between. Here the CDR3 DNA reads TGCGCCAGCAGTGAGTCCCGGTATAGATTGAACACTGAAGCTTTCTTT. This translates into CASSESRYRLNTEAFF.

The V and J genes are TRBV5-1 and TRBJ2-1, with TRBD2 matching over 9 bases. V lost 0 bases, J lost 1 base, and 2 bases stayed unmatched. This CDR3 region has 16 residues. In germline, CDR1 is SGHRS, CDR2 YFSETQ. The CDR3 region has the DNA TGCGCCAGCAGCTTGGTTAGCGGGGGATCCTACAATGAGCAGTTCTTC. Amino acid sequence: CASSLVSGGSYNEQFF. Full variable domain (outside the CDR3, taken from reference TRBV5-1 and TRBJ2-1): KAGVTQTPRYLIKTRGQQVTLSCSPISGHRSVSWYQQTPGQGLQFLFEYFSETQRNKGNFPGRFSGRQFSNSRSEMNVSTLELGDSALYLCASSLVSGGSYNEQFFGPGTRLTVL.

V usage is TRBV7-8 and J usage is TRBJ1-5; 11 positions agree with TRBD1. Germline V gene lookup returns CDR1 SGHVS and CDR2 FQNEAQ. Trimming removed 5 bases from V and 9 bases from J; junction bases left unmatched: 9. CDR3 length: 15 residues. The CDR3 nucleotides are TGTGCCAGCAGCCAGGAGGGGACAGGGGGACGGCCCCAGCATTTT. Its protein is CASSQEGTGGRPQHF.

V gene TRBV4-2 combines with J gene TRBJ2-2; 10 bases map to TRBD2. This CDR3 contains 17 residues. Germline V gene data show CDR1 as LGHNA and CDR2 as YNFKEQ. Trimming cost V 4 bases and J 7 bases; bases outside gene matches: 12. Here the CDR3 DNA reads TGTGCCAGCAGCCCTCGGACTAGCGGAGCCACGAGCGGGGAGCTGTTTTTT. Its protein product is CASSPRTSGATSGELFF.